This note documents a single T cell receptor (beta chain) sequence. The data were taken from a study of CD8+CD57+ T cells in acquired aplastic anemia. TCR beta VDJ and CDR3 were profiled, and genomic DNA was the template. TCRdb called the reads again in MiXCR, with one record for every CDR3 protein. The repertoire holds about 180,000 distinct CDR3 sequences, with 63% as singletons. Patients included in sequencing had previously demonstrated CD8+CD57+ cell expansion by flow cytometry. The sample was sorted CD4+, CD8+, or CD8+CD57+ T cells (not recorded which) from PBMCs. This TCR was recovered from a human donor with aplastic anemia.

CDR3 amino acids: CASSLGLAGGRDTQYF. For the CDR3, the DNA is TGTGCCAGCAGCCTAGGACTAGCGGGGGGAAGAGATACGCAGTATTTT. The chain links TRBV7-7 to TRBJ2-3, with TRBD2 matching over 14 bases. Germline V gives CDR1 SSHAT, CDR2 FNYEAQ (reference sequence). The CDR3 is made up of 16 amino acids. After removal of 5 bases from V and 5 bases from J, the junction contained 6 bases not matched to a gene.